This T cell receptor (beta chain) derives from a study of blood T cell repertoires in COVID-19. The assay was immunoSEQ multiplex PCR, and TCRdb's table has in-frame clones only and misses some. The sample carries tens of thousands of clones, 75% to 85% recorded once. This clone was detected a few times. This TCR was recovered from a woman aged 80 or over with acute or convalescent COVID-19. Sequencing input: peripheral blood.

CDR3 sequence: CASSPDYPWHGSSYNEQFF. DNA of the CDR3: TGTGCCAGCAGTCCGGACTACCCTTGGCACGGGAGCTCCTACAATGAGCAGTTCTTC. This chain joins TRBV6-6 and TRBJ2-1; D possibly corresponds to TRBD2 (6 bases). Trimming left V 5 bases short and J 0 bases short, with 23 bases between. Germline V CDR1 and CDR2: MNHNY, SVGAGI (reference sequence). The CDR3 has 19 residues.